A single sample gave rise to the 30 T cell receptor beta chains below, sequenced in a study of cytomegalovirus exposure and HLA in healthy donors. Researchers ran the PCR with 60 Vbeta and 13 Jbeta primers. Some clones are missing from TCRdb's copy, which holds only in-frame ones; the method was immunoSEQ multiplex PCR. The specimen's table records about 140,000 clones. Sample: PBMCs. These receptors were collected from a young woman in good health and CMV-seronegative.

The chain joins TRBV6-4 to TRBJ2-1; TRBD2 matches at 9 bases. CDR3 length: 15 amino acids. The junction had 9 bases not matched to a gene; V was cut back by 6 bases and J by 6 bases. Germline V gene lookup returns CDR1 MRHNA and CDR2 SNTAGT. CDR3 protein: CASSQIAGAANEQFF. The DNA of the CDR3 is TGTGCCAGCAGCCAAATAGCGGGAGCGGCCAATGAGCAGTTCTTC.

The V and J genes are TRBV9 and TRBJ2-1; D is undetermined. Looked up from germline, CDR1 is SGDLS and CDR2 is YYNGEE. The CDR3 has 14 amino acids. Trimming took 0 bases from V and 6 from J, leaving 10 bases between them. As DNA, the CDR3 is TGTGCCAGCAGCGTAGCAGCGCTAGTCAATGAGCAGTTCTTC. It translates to CASSVAALVNEQFF.

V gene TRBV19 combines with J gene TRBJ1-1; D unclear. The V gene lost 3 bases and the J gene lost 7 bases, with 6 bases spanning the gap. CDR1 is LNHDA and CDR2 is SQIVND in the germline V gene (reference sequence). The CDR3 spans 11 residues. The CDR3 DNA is TGTGCCAGTAGTATGTACAGTGAAGCTTTCTTT. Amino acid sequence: CASSMYSEAFF.

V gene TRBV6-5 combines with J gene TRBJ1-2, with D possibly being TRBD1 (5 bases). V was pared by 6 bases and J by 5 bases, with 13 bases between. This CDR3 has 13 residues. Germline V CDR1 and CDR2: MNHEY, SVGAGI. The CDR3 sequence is CASRRGPQYGYTF. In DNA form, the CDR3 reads TGTGCCAGCAGGCGGGGCCCCCAATATGGCTACACCTTC.

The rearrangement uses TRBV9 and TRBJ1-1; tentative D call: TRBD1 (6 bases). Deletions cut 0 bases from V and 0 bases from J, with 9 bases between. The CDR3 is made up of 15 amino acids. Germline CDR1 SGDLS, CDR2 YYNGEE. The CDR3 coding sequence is TGTGCCAGCAGCGTAGGAGGGGGGGTGAACACTGAAGCTTTCTTT. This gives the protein CASSVGGGVNTEAFF.

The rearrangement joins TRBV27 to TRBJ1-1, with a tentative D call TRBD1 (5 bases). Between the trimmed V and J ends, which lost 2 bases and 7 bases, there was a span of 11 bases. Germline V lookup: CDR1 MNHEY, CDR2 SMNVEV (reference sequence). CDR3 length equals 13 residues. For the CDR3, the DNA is TGTGCCAGCAGTTTAACCCACCAGGGTGAAGCTTTCTTT. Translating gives CASSLTHQGEAFF.

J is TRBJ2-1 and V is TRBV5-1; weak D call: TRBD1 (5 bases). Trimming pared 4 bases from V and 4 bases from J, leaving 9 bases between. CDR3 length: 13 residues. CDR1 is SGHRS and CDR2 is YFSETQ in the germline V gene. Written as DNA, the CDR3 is TGCGCCAGCAGCCCCAGACAGTACAATGAGCAGTTCTTC. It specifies CASSPRQYNEQFF.

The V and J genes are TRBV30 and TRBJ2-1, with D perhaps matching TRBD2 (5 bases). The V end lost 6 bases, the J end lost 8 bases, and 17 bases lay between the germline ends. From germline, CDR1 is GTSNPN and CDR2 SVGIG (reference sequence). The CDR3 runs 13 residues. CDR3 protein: CACKLGPRDEQFF. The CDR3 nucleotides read TGTGCCTGCAAACTAGGACCACGGGATGAGCAGTTCTTC.

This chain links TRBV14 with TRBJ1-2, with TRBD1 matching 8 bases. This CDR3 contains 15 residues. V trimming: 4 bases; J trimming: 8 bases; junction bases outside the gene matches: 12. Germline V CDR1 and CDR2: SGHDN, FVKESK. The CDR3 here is CASSPSVTGVEGYTF. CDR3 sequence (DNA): TGTGCCAGCAGCCCAAGTGTGACAGGGGTCGAAGGCTACACCTTC.

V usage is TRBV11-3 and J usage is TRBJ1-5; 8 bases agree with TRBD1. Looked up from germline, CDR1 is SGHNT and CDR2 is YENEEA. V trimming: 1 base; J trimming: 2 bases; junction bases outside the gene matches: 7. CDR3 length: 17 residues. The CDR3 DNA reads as TGTGCCAGCAGCTTAGTATGGACAGGGAGTGGCAATCAGCCCCAGCATTTT. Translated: CASSLVWTGSGNQPQHF.

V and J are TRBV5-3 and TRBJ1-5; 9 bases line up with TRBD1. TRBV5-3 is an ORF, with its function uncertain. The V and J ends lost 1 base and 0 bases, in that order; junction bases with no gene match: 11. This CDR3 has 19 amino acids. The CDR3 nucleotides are TGTGCCAGAAGCTTGTACCTGGGACAGGGTCCGTATAGCAATCAGCCCCAGCATTTT. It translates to CARSLYLGQGPYSNQPQHF.

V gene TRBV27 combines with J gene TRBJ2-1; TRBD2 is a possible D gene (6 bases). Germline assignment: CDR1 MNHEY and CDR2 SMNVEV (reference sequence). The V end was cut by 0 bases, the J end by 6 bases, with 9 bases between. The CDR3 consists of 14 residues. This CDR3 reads CASSLSGTLNEQFF. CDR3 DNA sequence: TGTGCCAGCAGTTTATCGGGGACTCTCAATGAGCAGTTCTTC.

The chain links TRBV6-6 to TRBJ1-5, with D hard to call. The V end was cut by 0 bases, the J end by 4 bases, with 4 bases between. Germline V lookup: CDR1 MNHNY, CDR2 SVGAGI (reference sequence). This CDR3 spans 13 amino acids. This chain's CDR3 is CASSYSLNQPQHF. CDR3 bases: TGTGCCAGCAGTTACTCGTTAAATCAGCCCCAGCATTTT.

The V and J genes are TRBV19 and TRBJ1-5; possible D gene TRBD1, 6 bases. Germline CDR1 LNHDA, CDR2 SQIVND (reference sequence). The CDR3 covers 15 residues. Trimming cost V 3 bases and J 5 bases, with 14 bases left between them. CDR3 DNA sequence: TGTGCCAGTAGTATCCTACAGGGCCTTGATCAGCCCCAGCATTTT. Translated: CASSILQGLDQPQHF.

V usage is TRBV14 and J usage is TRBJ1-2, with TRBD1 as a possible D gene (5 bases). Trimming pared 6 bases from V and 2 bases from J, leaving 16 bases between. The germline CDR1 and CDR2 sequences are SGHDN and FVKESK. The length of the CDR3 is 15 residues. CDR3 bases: TGTGCCAGCAGTCGACAGAGCCAACCGAACTATGGCTACACCTTC. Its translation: CASSRQSQPNYGYTF.

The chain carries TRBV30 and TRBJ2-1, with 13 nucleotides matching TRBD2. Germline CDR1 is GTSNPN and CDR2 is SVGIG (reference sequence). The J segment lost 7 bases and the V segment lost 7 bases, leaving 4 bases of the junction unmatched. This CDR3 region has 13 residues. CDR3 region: CASGLAGMNEQFF. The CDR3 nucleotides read TGTGCCTCGGGACTAGCGGGAATGAATGAGCAGTTCTTC.

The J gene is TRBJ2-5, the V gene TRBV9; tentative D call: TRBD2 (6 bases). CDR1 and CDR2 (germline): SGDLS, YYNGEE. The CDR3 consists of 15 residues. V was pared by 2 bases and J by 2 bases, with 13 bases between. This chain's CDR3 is CASSVGSGTQETQYF. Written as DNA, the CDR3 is TGTGCCAGCAGCGTTGGTAGCGGAACACAAGAGACCCAGTACTTC.

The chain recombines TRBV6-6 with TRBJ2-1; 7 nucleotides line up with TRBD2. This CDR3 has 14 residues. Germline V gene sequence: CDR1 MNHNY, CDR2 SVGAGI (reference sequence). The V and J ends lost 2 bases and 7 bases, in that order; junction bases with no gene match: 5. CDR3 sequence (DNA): TGTGCCAGCAGTTACCCAGCAGCGGGAAATGAGCAGTTCTTC. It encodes CASSYPAAGNEQFF.

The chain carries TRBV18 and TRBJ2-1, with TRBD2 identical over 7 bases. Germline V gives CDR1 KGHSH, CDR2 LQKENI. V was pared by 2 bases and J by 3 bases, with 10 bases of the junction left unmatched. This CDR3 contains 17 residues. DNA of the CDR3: TGTGCCAGCTCACCAGGAGGACCGGGAGGTGGCTACAATGAGCAGTTCTTC. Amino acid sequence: CASSPGGPGGGYNEQFF.

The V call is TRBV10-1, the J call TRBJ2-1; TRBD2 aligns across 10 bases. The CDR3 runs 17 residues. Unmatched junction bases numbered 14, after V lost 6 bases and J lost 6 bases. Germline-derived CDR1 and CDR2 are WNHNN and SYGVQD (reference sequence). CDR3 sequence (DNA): TGCGCCAGCAGGAAAGTAGCGGGAGGCCACAAGACCAATGAGCAGTTCTTC. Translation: CASRKVAGGHKTNEQFF.

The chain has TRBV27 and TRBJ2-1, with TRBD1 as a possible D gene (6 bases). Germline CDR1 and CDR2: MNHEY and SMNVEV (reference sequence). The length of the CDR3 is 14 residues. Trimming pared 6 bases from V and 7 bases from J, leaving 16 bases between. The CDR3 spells CASSVQGIPNEQFF. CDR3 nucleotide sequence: TGTGCCAGCAGCGTACAGGGAATCCCAAATGAGCAGTTCTTC.

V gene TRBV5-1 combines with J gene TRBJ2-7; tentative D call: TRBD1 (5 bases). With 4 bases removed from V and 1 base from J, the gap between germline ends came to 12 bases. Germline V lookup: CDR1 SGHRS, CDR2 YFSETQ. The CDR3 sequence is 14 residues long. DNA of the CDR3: TGCGCCAGCAGCCCGCCCCAGGGATCCTACGAGCAGTACTTC. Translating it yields CASSPPQGSYEQYF. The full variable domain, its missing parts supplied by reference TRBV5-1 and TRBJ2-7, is KAGVTQTPRYLIKTRGQQVTLSCSPISGHRSVSWYQQTPGQGLQFLFEYFSETQRNKGNFPGRFSGRQFSNSRSEMNVSTLELGDSALYLCASSPPQGSYEQYFGPGTRLTVT.

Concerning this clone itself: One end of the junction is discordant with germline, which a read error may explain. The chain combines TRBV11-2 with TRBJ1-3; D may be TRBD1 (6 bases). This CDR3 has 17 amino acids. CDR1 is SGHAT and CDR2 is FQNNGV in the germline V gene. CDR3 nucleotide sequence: TGTGCCAGCAGCGTAGACCGGGACATAACGTCTGGAAACACCATATATTTT. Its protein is CASSVDRDITSGNTIYF.

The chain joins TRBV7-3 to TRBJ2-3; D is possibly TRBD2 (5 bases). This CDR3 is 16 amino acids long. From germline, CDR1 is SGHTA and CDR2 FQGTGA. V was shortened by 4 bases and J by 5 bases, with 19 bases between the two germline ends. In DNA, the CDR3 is TGTGCCAGCAGCTGGACCACTGGGCCGGGATTAGATACGCAGTATTTT. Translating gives CASSWTTGPGLDTQYF.

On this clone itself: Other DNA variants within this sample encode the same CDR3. Here the CDR3 reads CASSLRGTDTQYF. The CDR3 DNA reads as TGTGCCAGCAGCTTGAGAGGTACAGATACGCAGTATTTT. The V call is TRBV5-4, the J call TRBJ2-3; D remains ambiguous. The CDR3 has 13 amino acids. V was trimmed by 1 base and J by 3 bases, leaving 6 bases between them. Germline V gene data show CDR1 as SGHNT and CDR2 as YYREEE (reference sequence).

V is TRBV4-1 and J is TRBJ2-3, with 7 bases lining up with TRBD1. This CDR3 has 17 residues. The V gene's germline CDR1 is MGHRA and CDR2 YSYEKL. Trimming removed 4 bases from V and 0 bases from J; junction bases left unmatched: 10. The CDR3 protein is CASSPSPDRSSTDTQYF. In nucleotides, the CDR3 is TGCGCCAGCAGCCCCTCCCCGGACAGGTCTAGCACAGATACGCAGTATTTT.

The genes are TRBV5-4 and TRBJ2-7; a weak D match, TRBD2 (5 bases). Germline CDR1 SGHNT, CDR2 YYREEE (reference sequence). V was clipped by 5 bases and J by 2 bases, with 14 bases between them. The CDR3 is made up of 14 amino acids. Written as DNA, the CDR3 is TGTGCCAGCAGTCCAGGCGGGTTTACCTACGAGCAGTACTTC. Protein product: CASSPGGFTYEQYF.

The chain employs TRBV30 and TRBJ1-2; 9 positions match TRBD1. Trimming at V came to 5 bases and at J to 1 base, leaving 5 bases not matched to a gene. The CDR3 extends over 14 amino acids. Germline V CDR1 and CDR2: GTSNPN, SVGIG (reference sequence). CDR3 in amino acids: CAWDRGRDNYGYTF. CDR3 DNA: TGTGCCTGGGACAGGGGGAGAGATAACTATGGCTACACCTTC. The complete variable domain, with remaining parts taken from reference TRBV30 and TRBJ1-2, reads SQTIHQWPATLVQPVGSPLSLECTVEGTSNPNLYWYRQAAGRGLQLLFYSVGIGQISSEVPQNLSASRPQDRQFILSSKKLLLSDSGFYLCAWDRGRDNYGYTFGSGTRLTVV.

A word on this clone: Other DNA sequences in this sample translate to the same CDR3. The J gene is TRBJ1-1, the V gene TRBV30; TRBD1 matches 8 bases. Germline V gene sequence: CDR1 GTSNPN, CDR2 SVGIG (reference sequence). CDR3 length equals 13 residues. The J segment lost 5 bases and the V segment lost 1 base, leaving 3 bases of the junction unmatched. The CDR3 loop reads CAWSGTGWTEAFF. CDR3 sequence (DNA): TGTGCCTGGAGTGGGACAGGGTGGACTGAAGCTTTCTTT.

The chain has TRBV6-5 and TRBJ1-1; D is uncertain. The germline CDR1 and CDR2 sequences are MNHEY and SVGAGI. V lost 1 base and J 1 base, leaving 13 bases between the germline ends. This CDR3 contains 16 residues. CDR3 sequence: CASSYFGEVGNTEAFF. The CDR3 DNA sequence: TGTGCCAGCAGTTACTTCGGGGAAGTTGGGAACACTGAAGCTTTCTTT.